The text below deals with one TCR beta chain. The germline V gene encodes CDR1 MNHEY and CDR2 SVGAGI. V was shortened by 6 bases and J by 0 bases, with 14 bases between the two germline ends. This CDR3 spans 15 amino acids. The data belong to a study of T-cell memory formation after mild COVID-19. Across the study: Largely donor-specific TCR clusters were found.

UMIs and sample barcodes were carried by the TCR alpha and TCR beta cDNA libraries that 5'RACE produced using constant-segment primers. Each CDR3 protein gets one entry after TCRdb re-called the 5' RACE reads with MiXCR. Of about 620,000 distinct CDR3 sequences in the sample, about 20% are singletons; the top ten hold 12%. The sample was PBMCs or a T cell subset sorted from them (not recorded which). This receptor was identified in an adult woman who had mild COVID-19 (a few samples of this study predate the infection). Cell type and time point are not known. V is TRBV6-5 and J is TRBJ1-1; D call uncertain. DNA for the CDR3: TGTGCCAGCAGCCGGTTGAGGGCCCTGAACACTGAAGCTTTCTTT. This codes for CASSRLRALNTEAFF.